This T cell receptor beta chain was sequenced in a study of T-cell reconstitution after alpha-beta-depleted transplantation in children. This clonotype showed up just a few times. Trimming took off 8 bases at V and 0 bases at J, with 14 bases between the two ends. CDR3 length: 15 amino acids. CDR1 KGHSH and CDR2 LQKENI come from the germline V gene. Molecular barcoding with unique molecular identifiers was used for the TCRbeta library. TCRdb ran MiXCR on the PCR reads and lists one entry per CDR3 protein. Of a few hundred thousand distinct CDR3 sequences in the sample, under 20% are singletons; the top ten hold approximately 29%.

The specimen comprised PBMCs, mostly from graft donor cells, sampled 360 days after TCRalphabeta/CD19-depleted stem cell transplant. This clonotype was sampled from a boy in the first two years of life who had a stem cell transplant for Wiskott-Aldrich syndrome, so the T cells may come from the graft donor. The chain has TRBV18 and TRBJ2-1; possibly TRBD2 for D (6 bases). CDR3: CASATGASSYNEQFF. As DNA, the CDR3 is TGTGCCAGCGCGACGGGAGCTAGCTCCTACAATGAGCAGTTCTTC.